The rows below give T cell receptor beta chains drawn from one sample of a study of OX40 agonist ivuxolimab in advanced cancers. Only in-frame clones appear in the TCRdb table, and some are missing; sequencing was by immunoSEQ multiplex PCR. The sample holds about 20,000 clones; 86% are singletons and the top ten take 20% to 30%. The sample was CD4+ or CD8+ T cells sorted from blood, taken in a trial of the OX40 agonist ivuxolimab. The receptors originated from an adult with an advanced solid tumor such as melanoma, head and neck, liver or kidney cancer. Each CDR3 is given with its conserved first and last residue. The order of the fields is V gene, CDR3 length, clone size, D gene, J gene, CDR3 DNA, CDR3 protein. D genes are given only for firm matches. The size of a clone is reported for some rows only, either as once, few or many, or as a class for expanded clones.

TRBV18,15,.,TRBD1,TRBJ1-5,TGTGCCAGCTCACCGGGACAGGGGGCCGGGCAGCCCCAGCATTTT,CASSPGQGAGQPQHF
TRBV29-1,13,.,TRBD2,TRBJ2-1,TGCAGCGTTGGACTAGCGGGAGGGTATGAGCAGTTCTTC,CSVGLAGGYEQFF
TRBV7-7,14,.,TRBD2,TRBJ2-3,TGTGCTAGCAGCTCAGCGGGAGCCCCAGATACGCAGTATTTT,CASSSAGAPDTQYF
TRBV5-1,15,.,.,TRBJ1-4,TGCGCCAGCAGCTTGGAACTGGCAACTAATGAAAAACTGTTTTTT,CASSLELATNEKLFF
TRBV9,14,.,TRBD1,TRBJ2-7,TGTGCCAGCAGCGTAGGACAGGGTGTCCACGAGCAGTACTTC,CASSVGQGVHEQYF
TRBV5-4,17,.,TRBD2,TRBJ2-5,TGTGCCAGCACCACCGAGGGACTAGCGGGAGGGTGGGAGACCCAGTACTTC,CASTTEGLAGGWETQYF
TRBV5-6,14,.,TRBD1,TRBJ2-1,TGTGCCAGCAGCTTAACAGGGGGATACAATGAGCAGTTCTTC,CASSLTGGYNEQFF
TRBV5-4,16,.,TRBD1,TRBJ1-3,TGTGCCAGCAGCACACAGGGGGCGAGCGCTGGAAACACCATATATTTT,CASSTQGASAGNTIYF
TRBV5-4,12,.,.,TRBJ1-1,TGTGCCAGCAGCTTCGGGACGGCAGAAGCTTTCTTT,CASSFGTAEAFF
TRBV30,12,.,.,TRBJ1-6,TGTGCCTGGAGTGTACTACGTTCACCCCTCCACTTT,CAWSVLRSPLHF
TRBV6-1,15,once,.,TRBJ1-4,TGTGCCAGCAGTGTTGACCGGTACCGTAATGAAAAACTGTTTTTT,CASSVDRYRNEKLFF
TRBV23-1,17,.,TRBD2,TRBJ2-1,TGCGCCAGCAGTCACTCACTAGCGGGAGGTGTTGTCGATGAGCAGTTCTTC,CASSHSLAGGVVDEQFF
TRBV27,16,medium-sized,.,TRBJ2-1,TGTGCCAGCAGTTTATCAGGGGTCCCCGCGTACAATGAGCAGTTCTTC,CASSLSGVPAYNEQFF
TRBV7-9,14,few,.,TRBJ1-2,TGTGCCAGCAGCGACCTCAGGAGAAACTATGGCTACACCTTC,CASSDLRRNYGYTF
TRBV4-3,16,.,.,TRBJ2-7,TGCGCCAGCAGCCATGAACCCTATCTGGGCTCCTACGAGCAGTACTTC,CASSHEPYLGSYEQYF
TRBV7-9,14,.,.,TRBJ2-6,TGTGCCAGCAGCCCCTCCTCTGGGGCCAACGTCCTGACTTTC,CASSPSSGANVLTF
TRBV27,16,.,TRBD2,TRBJ2-1,TGTGCCAGCAGTCTCTTGAGCGGGAGCCCCTACAATGAGCAGTTCTTC,CASSLLSGSPYNEQFF
TRBV7-9,15,.,TRBD1,TRBJ2-1,TGTGCCAGCTTCAATCGACAGGGCACAGGAAATGAGCAGTTCTTC,CASFNRQGTGNEQFF
TRBV9,14,.,.,TRBJ1-2,TGTGCCAGCAGCGCCGTCACAGGGCTCAATGGCTACACCTTC,CASSAVTGLNGYTF
TRBV2,13,.,.,TRBJ1-1,TGTGCCAGCATTTGGAGGCTTGACACTGAAGCTTTCTTT,CASIWRLDTEAFF
TRBV27,15,.,.,TRBJ2-7,TGTGCCAGCAGTCTCGCGATAGGTTATCGCTACGAGCAGTACTTC,CASSLAIGYRYEQYF
TRBV14,16,.,TRBD1,TRBJ2-7,TGTGCCAGCAGCCACGGACCGGGACAGGGCACCTACGAGCAGTACTTC,CASSHGPGQGTYEQYF
TRBV10-3,14,.,.,TRBJ2-1,TGTGCCATCAACGCGGACGGGAGCTACAATGAGCAGTTCTTC,CAINADGSYNEQFF
TRBV7-9,14,.,.,TRBJ2-5,TGTGCCAGCAGCTTACGGCAGGGCTTAGAGACCCAGTACTTC,CASSLRQGLETQYF
TRBV11-2,13,.,.,TRBJ2-7,TGTGCCAGCAGCCCCGGGACTGAATACGAGCAGTACTTC,CASSPGTEYEQYF
TRBV5-5,14,.,TRBD1,TRBJ2-3,TGTGCCAGCAGGCCGACAGGGGGTAGGGATACGCAGTATTTT,CASRPTGGRDTQYF
TRBV28,16,.,TRBD2,TRBJ2-5,TGTGCCAGCAGTTTGGGACTAGCGGGGCGCCAAGAGACCCAGTACTTC,CASSLGLAGRQETQYF
TRBV30,15,.,.,TRBJ1-6,TGTGCCTGGAGTGTAAGGTACAGCCCTAATTCACCCCTCCACTTT,CAWSVRYSPNSPLHF
TRBV28,12,.,.,TRBJ1-1,TGTGCCAGCGGCCCGAGGAACACTGAAGCTTTCTTT,CASGPRNTEAFF
TRBV10-1,15,.,TRBD2,TRBJ2-3,TGCGCCAGCAGTGAAGGAGCGGGGAGCACAGATACGCAGTATTTT,CASSEGAGSTDTQYF
TRBV6-7,15,.,TRBD1,TRBJ2-7,TGTGCCAGCAGTGAAGAGGGGACAGGGGGCTATGCGCAGTACTTC,CASSEEGTGGYAQYF
TRBV29-1,18,once,.,TRBJ2-5,TGCAGCACTACGACCAGGACAGGTCGGGAGGGAGGCCTGAAGACCCAGTACTTC,CSTTTRTGREGGLKTQYF
TRBV4-1,15,.,TRBD1,TRBJ1-2,TGCGCCAGCAGCCAAGGGCTGGGACAGAACTATGGCTACACCTTC,CASSQGLGQNYGYTF
TRBV27,13,.,.,TRBJ2-1,TGTGCCAGCTCTGAGGGGGGGGCCGATGAGCAGTTCTTC,CASSEGGADEQFF
TRBV13,18,.,TRBD1,TRBJ2-6,TGTGCCAGCAGCACTCAAAGGACAGGGGGGTCTGGGGCCAACGTCCTGACTTTC,CASSTQRTGGSGANVLTF
TRBV5-5,15,.,.,TRBJ2-7,TGTGCCAGCAGCTTGGACGGCGGTATAGGCTACGAGCAGTACTTC,CASSLDGGIGYEQYF
TRBV29-1,14,.,.,TRBJ2-1,TGCAGCGTTGAAGTGGCGGACTCCTACAATGAGCAGTTCTTC,CSVEVADSYNEQFF
TRBV19,13,.,TRBD2,TRBJ2-3,TGTGCCAGTACCGCGGGAGAAGCAGATACGCAGTATTTT,CASTAGEADTQYF
TRBV5-4,12,.,.,TRBJ2-3,TGTGCCAGCAGCTTGGACACAGATACGCAGTATTTT,CASSLDTDTQYF
TRBV30,11,.,.,TRBJ2-2,TGTGCCTGGAAATTTGCCGGGGAGCTGTTTTTT,CAWKFAGELFF
TRBV6-6,16,.,.,TRBJ2-7,TGTGCCAGCAGTTACTTGGCTGTGGAGGACTCCTACGAGCAGTACTTC,CASSYLAVEDSYEQYF